The T cell receptor (beta chain) described here comes from a study of blood T cell repertoires in COVID-19. The overall study: Acute and convalescent COVID-19 specimens originated in the United States, Italy and Spain.

Method: immunoSEQ multiplex PCR; TCRdb's copy keeps in-frame clones and lacks some. The data contain 250,000 to 300,000 clones, around 92% of them singletons. Looked up from germline, CDR1 is LGHDT and CDR2 is YNNKEL (reference sequence). The CDR3 sequence is 12 residues long. Trimming took 1 base from V and 5 from J, leaving 5 bases between them. The chain links TRBV3-1 (or the pseudogene TRBV3-2) to TRBJ2-5; D is uncertain. The origin of this receptor is a woman aged 60 to 75 who had recovered from COVID-19. The sample comprised PBMCs or T cells enriched from blood (not recorded which). This CDR3 is CASSQVGETQYF. The CDR3 DNA is TGTGCCAGCAGCCAAGTCGGTGAGACCCAGTACTTC.